Reported below is one T cell receptor beta chain. Trimming took off 5 bases at V and 8 bases at J, with 18 bases between the two ends. The CDR3 consists of 14 residues. The V gene's germline CDR1 is LNHNV and CDR2 YYDKDF (reference sequence). The data are from a study of cytomegalovirus exposure and HLA in healthy donors. Overall study context: Of all 400 or so donors who were genotyped, roughly 85% belonged to the Caucasian-associated ancestry cluster.

This PCR relied on a set of 60 Vbeta primers and 13 Jbeta primers. Data came from immunoSEQ multiplex PCR; TCRdb stores just in-frame clones and leaves some out. The data hold 200,000 to 250,000 clones, with 65% to 85% observed a single time. The source material was PBMCs. The V gene is TRBV15, the J gene TRBJ1-2, with D possibly TRBD1 on 5 matching bases. This TCR derives from a boy between 2 and 15 years old in good health and CMV-seronegative. The CDR3 reads CATSGPILRAGYTF. The CDR3 coding sequence is TGTGCCACCAGCGGGCCGATCCTCAGGGCCGGCTACACCTTC. The full variable domain, completed using reference TRBV15 and TRBJ1-2, is DAMVIQNPRYQVTQFGKPVTLSCSQTLNHNVMYWYQQKSSQAPKLLFHYYDKDFNNEADTPDNFQSRRPNTSFCFLDIRSPGLGDTAMYLCATSGPILRAGYTFGSGTRLTVV.